This T cell receptor (beta chain) derives from a study of vaccination and CD4 T cells after COVID-19. In the study overall: Spike peptides, overlapping and drawn from SARS-CoV-2, HCoV-NL63, HCoV-OC43 and HCoV-229E, were used to stimulate cells. Study-wide findings and caveats: The rise in median SARS-CoV-2-reactive clonotypes, from around 19 to 38, was not significant.

Details on this clonotype: Its cognate antigen is unknown.

Treatment here: approximately nine-day PBMC culture with coronavirus spike peptide pools or control peptides (ViraFEST assay). V lost 4 bases and J lost 7; bases outside the gene matches: 10. This CDR3 has 16 residues. Germline V gene lookup returns CDR1 SGHAT and CDR2 FQNNGV. The Oncomine TCR Beta short-read assay was what sequenced the DNA obtained from cultured CD4+ T cells. TCRdb used MiXCR to reprocess the PCR reads, holding one entry per CDR3 protein. The table has around 15,000 distinct CDR3 sequences, 57% seen once. V and J are TRBV11-2 and TRBJ2-7, with 13 bases that match TRBD2. The TCR was taken from a human donor who had recovered from COVID-19. The specimen sequenced was CD4+ T cells from blood, cultured in vitro. This CDR3 is CASSSMPLAGGLEQYF. CDR3 nucleotides: TGTGCCAGCAGCTCCATGCCACTAGCGGGAGGGTTGGAGCAGTACTTC. The full variable domain, with the rest looked up from reference TRBV11-2 and TRBJ2-7, is EAGVAQSPRYKIIEKRQSVAFWCNPISGHATLYWYQQILGQGPKLLIQFQNNGVVDDSQLPKDRFSAERLKGVDSTLKIQPAKLEDSAVYLCASSSMPLAGGLEQYFGPGTRLTVT.